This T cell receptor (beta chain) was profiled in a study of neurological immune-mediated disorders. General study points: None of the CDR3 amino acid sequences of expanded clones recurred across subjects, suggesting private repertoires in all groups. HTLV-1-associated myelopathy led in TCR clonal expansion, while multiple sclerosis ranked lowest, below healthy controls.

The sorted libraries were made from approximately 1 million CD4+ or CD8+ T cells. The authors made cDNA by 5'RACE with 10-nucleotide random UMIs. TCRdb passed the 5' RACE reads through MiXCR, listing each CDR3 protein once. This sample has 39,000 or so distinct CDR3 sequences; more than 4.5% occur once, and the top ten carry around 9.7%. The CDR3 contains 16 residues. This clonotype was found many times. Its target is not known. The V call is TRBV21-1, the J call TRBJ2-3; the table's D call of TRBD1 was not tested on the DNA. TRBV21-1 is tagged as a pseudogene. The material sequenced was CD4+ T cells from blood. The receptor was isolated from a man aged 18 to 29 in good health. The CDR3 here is CARLDRGNPSTDTQYF. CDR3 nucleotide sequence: TGTGCCAGGCTCGACAGGGGGAATCCTAGCACAGATACGCAGTATTTT.